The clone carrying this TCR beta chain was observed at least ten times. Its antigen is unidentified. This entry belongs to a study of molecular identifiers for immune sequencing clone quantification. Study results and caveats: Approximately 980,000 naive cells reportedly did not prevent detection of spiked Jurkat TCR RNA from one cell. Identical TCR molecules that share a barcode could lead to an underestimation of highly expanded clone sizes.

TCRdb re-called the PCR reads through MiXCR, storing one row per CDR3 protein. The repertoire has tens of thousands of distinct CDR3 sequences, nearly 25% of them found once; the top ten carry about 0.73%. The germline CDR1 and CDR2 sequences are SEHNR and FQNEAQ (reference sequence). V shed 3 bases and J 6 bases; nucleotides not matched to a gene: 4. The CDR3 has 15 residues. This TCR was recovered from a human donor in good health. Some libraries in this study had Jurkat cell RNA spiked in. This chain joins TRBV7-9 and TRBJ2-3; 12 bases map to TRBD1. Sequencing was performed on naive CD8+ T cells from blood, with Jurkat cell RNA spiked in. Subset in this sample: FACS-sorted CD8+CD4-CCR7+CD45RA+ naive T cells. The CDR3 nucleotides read TGTGCCAGCAGCTTGGGACAGGGGGCAGGGGATACGCAGTATTTT. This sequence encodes CASSLGQGAGDTQYF.